This TCR beta chain was profiled in a study of cytomegalovirus exposure and HLA in healthy donors. Study-level findings and limits: Usually a TCR sequence was rare, but some public TCRs were found in many donors. Associated with cytomegalovirus, according to the listing, were 150 to 200 TCR beta chains.

Turning to this clone: Its antigen remains unidentified.

60 Vbeta and 13 Jbeta primers were used in PCR. The method was immunoSEQ multiplex PCR; TCRdb's version includes in-frame clones alone and lacks a portion of them. This sample has some 180,000 clones, with just over 75% found just once. The CDR3 has 14 residues. Trimming stripped 6 bases from V and 1 base from J, with 10 bases between. Germline CDR1 SGHTA, CDR2 FQGNSA. The chain carries TRBV7-2 and TRBJ1-3; TRBD1 might be the D (5 bases). Sequenced material: PBMCs. The source of this sequence is a man aged 25-40 years in good health and CMV-seronegative. The CDR3 loop is CASRPDRSGNTIYF. CDR3 in DNA: TGTGCCAGCAGACCTGACAGATCTGGAAACACCATATATTTT.